The clone carrying this T cell receptor beta chain was recorded a few times. Its antigen is currently unknown. The J segment lost 8 bases and the V segment lost 1 base, leaving 9 bases of the junction unmatched. CDR3 length: 15 amino acids. Germline CDR1 is MGHRA and CDR2 is YSYEKL. The data were obtained in a study of T cell repertoires in cytomegalovirus infection. Study as a whole: A matching HLA type, together with CMV infection, was signaled by public TCR beta signatures. Study conclusions and caveats: Summed frequency of public TCR beta families distinguished CMV carriers with the relevant HLA. In two of eight donors, the top clonotype was HLA-C-restricted CMV-specific.

TCRdb independently ran MiXCR on the reads; one entry per CDR3 protein. The sample includes tens of thousands of distinct CDR3 sequences, about 22% of them seen just once. This receptor was identified in a human donor in good health (CMV status not recorded). Some clones in this sample may be carry-over from other donors' samples. The specimen was PBMCs, sequenced either directly or after in vitro stimulation (not recorded which). The J gene is TRBJ1-2, the V gene TRBV4-1; 8 nucleotides line up with TRBD1. This chain's CDR3 is CASSQGDRPPGGYTF. CDR3 DNA sequence: TGCGCCAGCAGCCAAGGGGACAGGCCACCGGGGGGCTACACCTTC.